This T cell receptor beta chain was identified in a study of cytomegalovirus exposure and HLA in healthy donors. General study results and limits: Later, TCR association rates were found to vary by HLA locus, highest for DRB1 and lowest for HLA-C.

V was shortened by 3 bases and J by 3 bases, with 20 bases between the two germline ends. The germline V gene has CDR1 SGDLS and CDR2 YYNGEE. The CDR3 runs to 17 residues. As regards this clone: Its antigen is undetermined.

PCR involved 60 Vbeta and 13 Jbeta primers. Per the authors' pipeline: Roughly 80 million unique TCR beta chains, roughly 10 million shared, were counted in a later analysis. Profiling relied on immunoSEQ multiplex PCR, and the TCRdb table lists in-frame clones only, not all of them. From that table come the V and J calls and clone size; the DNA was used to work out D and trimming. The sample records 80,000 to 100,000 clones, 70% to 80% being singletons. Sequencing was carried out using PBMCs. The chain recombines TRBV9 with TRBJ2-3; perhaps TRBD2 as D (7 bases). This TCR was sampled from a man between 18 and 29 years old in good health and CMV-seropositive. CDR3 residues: CASSGILRGGITDTQYF. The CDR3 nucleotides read TGTGCCAGCAGCGGAATATTAAGGGGGGGTATTACAGATACGCAGTATTTT.